One and the same sample provided the 16 T cell receptor beta chains below, sequenced in a study of CD8 T cells in ankylosing spondylitis. One entry per CDR3 protein, called by TCRdb with MiXCR from the 5' RACE reads. The profile shows about 180,000 distinct CDR3 sequences, around 9.6% of them singletons. Material for sequencing was blood, either unsorted or a sorted T cell fraction (not recorded which). These receptors originate from a female donor with ankylosing spondylitis or in good health (not recorded which).

This clonotype was picked up many times. The rearrangement links TRBV2 to TRBJ1-1, with D possibly matching TRBD1 (5 bases). The CDR3 is 12 residues long. Trimming removed 6 bases at V and 1 base at J, with 6 bases between. The V gene's germline CDR1 is SNHLY and CDR2 FYNNEI. The CDR3 here is CASSGQNTEAFF. DNA for the CDR3: TGTGCCAGCAGCGGACAGAACACTGAAGCTTTCTTT.

This sequence joins TRBV24-1 and TRBJ1-2, with TRBD1 matching over 7 bases. V shed 2 bases and J 8 bases; nucleotides not matched to a gene: 7. The CDR3 has 14 amino acids. Germline V gives CDR1 KGHDR, CDR2 SFDVKD. DNA for the CDR3: TGTGCCACCAGTGATTCTGACAGGGTGGACGGCTACACCTTC. Translating it yields CATSDSDRVDGYTF.

The chain carries TRBV7-2 and TRBJ2-7, with 8 bases aligning to TRBD2. This CDR3 comprises 14 residues. V shed 4 bases and J 3 bases; nucleotides not matched to a gene: 5. In germline, CDR1 is SGHTA, CDR2 FQGNSA. Here the CDR3 DNA reads TGTGCCAGCAGCTCACCGGGACTAGACTACGAGCAGTACTTC. This translates into CASSSPGLDYEQYF.

The table lists this clonotype with a few counts. The chain joins TRBV12-3 or TRBV12-4 to TRBJ2-3; 10 bases map to TRBD2. V lost 8 bases to trimming and J lost 0 bases; unmatched junction nucleotides: 8. CDR3 length: 16 amino acids. CDR3 DNA: TGTGCCAGCCTTCTAACTAGCGGGACTAGCACAGATACGCAGTATTTT. Encoded protein: CASLLTSGTSTDTQYF.

The V gene is TRBV6-2 or TRBV6-3, the J gene TRBJ1-5, with 7 bases matching TRBD1. With 6 bases clipped from V and 7 bases from J, the junction kept 15 bases outside the gene matches. Germline-derived CDR1 and CDR2 are MNHEY and SVGEGT. There are 16 residues in the CDR3. CDR3 protein: CASSSLTGAKGQPQHF. Written as DNA, the CDR3 is TGTGCCAGCAGCAGCCTTACAGGGGCGAAGGGACAGCCCCAGCATTTT.

This clonotype was found many times. The chain joins TRBV24-1 to TRBJ2-1; the D gene is possibly TRBD2 (6 bases). CDR1 KGHDR and CDR2 SFDVKD come from the germline V gene. The CDR3 is made up of 12 amino acids. Trimming left V 3 bases short and J 10 bases short, with 9 bases between. The CDR3 DNA follows: TGTGCCACCAGTGATAATAGCGGAGAGCAGTTCTTC. Its protein product is CATSDNSGEQFF.

This clonotype has only a few counts. This chain links TRBV6-5 with TRBJ2-7; D possibly matches TRBD1 or TRBD2 (5 bases each). The V and J ends lost 0 bases and 5 bases respectively, with 14 bases between them. The CDR3 spans 15 residues. Per the germline V gene, CDR1 is MNHEY and CDR2 is SVGAGI. CDR3: CASSYSAGWGNEQYF. For the CDR3, the DNA is TGTGCCAGCAGTTACTCTGCAGGATGGGGGAACGAGCAGTACTTC.

The chain couples TRBV2 to TRBJ1-1; D remains ambiguous. V lost 4 bases, J lost 8 bases, and 5 bases lay in between. CDR3 length: 10 amino acids. Germline CDR1 reads SNHLY; CDR2 reads FYNNEI. The DNA for the CDR3 is TGTGCCAGCAGTGGGATCGAAGCTTTCTTT. Protein: CASSGIEAFF.

This clonotype has a handful of counts. The CDR3 spells CASSPTGIPEAFF. The DNA of the CDR3 is TGTGCCAGCAGTCCGACGGGTATCCCTGAAGCTTTCTTT. The V and J genes are TRBV6-2 or TRBV6-3 and TRBJ1-1; D unresolved. The CDR3 has 13 residues. Germline CDR1 reads MNHEY; CDR2 reads SVGEGT. V dropped 5 bases and J dropped 6 bases, with 13 bases sitting between them.

The chain recombines TRBV6-5 with TRBJ2-2, with D unresolved. CDR3 length: 15 amino acids. Trimming shortened V by 2 bases and J by 0 bases, and 7 bases separated the two germline ends. Looked up from germline, CDR1 is MNHEY and CDR2 is SVGAGI. DNA of the CDR3: TGTGCCAGCAGTTACGAGTACGCGAACACCGGGGAGCTGTTTTTT. Its translation is CASSYEYANTGELFF.

There are many counts of this clonotype. V is TRBV9 and J is TRBJ2-5; D perhaps matches TRBD2 (6 bases). V gave up 6 bases and J gave up 2 bases, with 17 bases separating them. The CDR3 length is 15 residues. Germline lookup yields CDR1 SGDLS and CDR2 YYNGEE. The CDR3 region is CASTQRSGWQETQYF. Written as DNA, the CDR3 is TGTGCCAGCACCCAGAGAAGCGGGTGGCAAGAGACCCAGTACTTC.

This clonotype has only a few counts. This chain connects TRBV3-1 to TRBJ1-1; 7 bases map to TRBD1. Germline V CDR1 and CDR2: LGHDT, YNNKEL (reference sequence). The junction had 10 bases not matched to a gene; V was cut back by 8 bases and J by 4 bases. CDR3 length equals 14 residues. The CDR3, as DNA: TGTGCCAGCCATCCGACAGGGATGGGCACTGAAGCTTTCTTT. Its translation: CASHPTGMGTEAFF.

V gene TRBV29-1 combines with J gene TRBJ2-3; weak D call: TRBD2 (5 bases). Per germline, CDR1 SQVTM and CDR2 ANQGSEA. The CDR3 spans 14 residues. V was cut by 5 bases and J by 0 bases, with 12 bases left in between. In nucleotides, the CDR3 is TGCAGCGTTCCAGCGGAGGCGAGCACAGATACGCAGTATTTT. This sequence encodes CSVPAEASTDTQYF.

The rearrangement uses TRBV15 and TRBJ2-2; 8 nucleotides match TRBD2. V was pared by 0 bases and J by 9 bases, with 15 bases of the junction left unmatched. The CDR3 totals 18 residues. Germline V CDR1 and CDR2: LNHNV, YYDKDF (reference sequence). As DNA, the CDR3 is TGTGCCACCAGCAGAGATCTATCCCCAGCGGGAGCCGGCTGGGAGCTGTTTTTT. The encoded protein is CATSRDLSPAGAGWELFF.

This clonotype appeared a few times. This chain uses TRBV9 with TRBJ2-5, with D possibly called TRBD1 or TRBD2 (5 bases each). CDR3 length: 15 residues. The germline V and J ends were trimmed by 3 bases and 2 bases, with 14 bases remaining between them. From germline, CDR1 is SGDLS and CDR2 YYNGEE. The CDR3 spells CASSDPGRSQETQYF. CDR3 DNA: TGTGCCAGCAGCGACCCGGGACGGTCTCAAGAGACCCAGTACTTC.

This clonotype was observed at least ten times. This chain joins TRBV9 and TRBJ2-4; TRBD2 matches 7 bases. The germline gives CDR1 SGDLS, CDR2 YYNGEE. The CDR3 is 18 amino acids. Trimming cost V 2 bases and J 6 bases; bases outside gene matches: 17. The CDR3 spells CASSVLGSMGLTGNIQYF. The CDR3 region has the DNA TGTGCCAGCAGCGTCCTGGGGAGCATGGGACTAACGGGAAACATTCAGTACTTC.